The 21 T cell receptor beta chains presented below share a single source sample, sequenced in a study of T-cell reconstitution after alpha-beta-depleted transplantation in children. The TCRbeta library was prepared with unique molecular identifiers. TCRdb reanalysed the PCR reads using MiXCR and keeps one entry per CDR3 protein. This repertoire shows hundreds of thousands of distinct CDR3 sequences, about 8.7% found once; its top ten account for 35% to 40%. Sequencing was performed on PBMCs, mostly from graft donor cells, taken 360 days after TCRalphabeta/CD19-depleted stem cell transplant. These receptor sequences come from a male patient between 2 and 15 years old who had a stem cell transplant for acute myeloid leukemia, so the T cells may come from the graft donor.

This clonotype has more than one count but fewer than ten. This sequence joins TRBV3-1 and TRBJ1-5; TRBD1 aligns across 8 bases. CDR1 and CDR2 from the germline V gene are LGHDT and YNNKEL (reference sequence). This CDR3 comprises 17 residues. V trimming: 1 base; J trimming: 5 bases; junction bases outside the gene matches: 10. The CDR3 DNA reads as TGTGCCAGCAGCCAAGCCTTTAGGGGACAGGACGATCAGCCCCAGCATTTT. This gives the protein CASSQAFRGQDDQPQHF.

The genes are TRBV20-1 and TRBJ2-1; D is tentatively TRBD1 or TRBD2 (5 bases each). The CDR3 sequence is 17 residues long. CDR1 DFQATT and CDR2 SNEGSKA come from the germline V gene (reference sequence). The ends were cut back, 0 bases at V and 0 bases at J, with 15 bases in the middle. CDR3 residues: CSARDAGATYSYNEQFF. For the CDR3, the DNA is TGCAGTGCTAGAGATGCCGGGGCTACATACTCCTACAATGAGCAGTTCTTC.

This clonotype was detected only a few times. The chain recombines TRBV11-1 with TRBJ2-7, with 7 bases identical to TRBD2. Looked up from germline, CDR1 is SGHAT and CDR2 is FQDESV (reference sequence). Unmatched junction bases numbered 5, after V lost 3 bases and J lost 3 bases. The CDR3 spans 14 residues. The CDR3 reads CASSFEAGNYEQYF. The DNA of the CDR3 is TGTGCCAGCAGCTTCGAAGCGGGGAACTACGAGCAGTACTTC. Looking up the rest from reference TRBV11-1 and TRBJ2-7 gives the full variable domain: EAEVAQSPRYKITEKSQAVAFWCDPISGHATLYWYRQILGQGPELLVQFQDESVVDDSQLPKDRFSAERLKGVDSTLKIQPAELGDSAMYLCASSFEAGNYEQYFGPGTRLTVT.

This clonotype was seen a handful of times. The chain recombines TRBV5-1 with TRBJ2-2, with TRBD2 matching over 13 bases. The ends lost 7 bases at V and 3 bases at J; junction bases unmatched: 3. Looked up from germline, CDR1 is SGHRS and CDR2 is YFSETQ. This CDR3 comprises 15 residues. In DNA form, the CDR3 reads TGCGCCAGCGGAGGACTAGCGGGGGACACCGGGGAGCTGTTTTTT. Translated, it gives CASGGLAGDTGELFF. Based on the CDR3 plus reference TRBV5-1 and TRBJ2-2, the full variable domain is KAGVTQTPRYLIKTRGQQVTLSCSPISGHRSVSWYQQTPGQGLQFLFEYFSETQRNKGNFPGRFSGRQFSNSRSEMNVSTLELGDSALYLCASGGLAGDTGELFFGEGSRLTVL.

CDR3 DNA: TGCGCCAGCAGCTTTCCTTTAGCGGGACACACCGGGGAGCTGTTTTTT. This sequence encodes CASSFPLAGHTGELFF. J is TRBJ2-2 and V is TRBV5-1, with 8 positions matching TRBD2. CDR1 is SGHRS, CDR2 YFSETQ, per germline. The CDR3 spans 16 residues. After removal of 2 bases from V and 3 bases from J, the junction contained 6 bases not matched to a gene.

The chain is built from TRBV5-1 and TRBJ1-1, with D perhaps TRBD1 (6 bases). V was clipped by 3 bases and J by 0 bases, with 9 bases between them. From germline, CDR1 is SGHRS and CDR2 YFSETQ. The CDR3 is 14 residues long. CDR3 DNA sequence: TGCGCCAGCAGCTCGTGGACAGTGAACACTGAAGCTTTCTTT. The encoded protein is CASSSWTVNTEAFF. Drawing the rest from reference TRBV5-1 and TRBJ1-1, the complete variable domain is KAGVTQTPRYLIKTRGQQVTLSCSPISGHRSVSWYQQTPGQGLQFLFEYFSETQRNKGNFPGRFSGRQFSNSRSEMNVSTLELGDSALYLCASSSWTVNTEAFFGQGTRLTVV.

This clonotype was counted between two and nine times. The rearrangement uses TRBV6-1 and TRBJ1-5, with D maybe TRBD1 (5 bases). The V end lost 6 bases, the J end lost 1 base, and 10 bases lay between the germline ends. There are 14 residues in the CDR3. Germline V lookup: CDR1 MNHNS, CDR2 SASEGT. The CDR3 DNA sequence: TGTGCCAGCAGCCTCAGGGTCAGCAATCAGCCCCAGCATTTT. Translating gives CASSLRVSNQPQHF.

The V call is TRBV12-3 or TRBV12-4, the J call TRBJ1-2; D ambiguous. This CDR3 spans 12 amino acids. Trimming took 4 bases from V and 0 from J, leaving 3 bases between them. Here the CDR3 DNA reads TGTGCCAGCAGTTATGCTAACTATGGCTACACCTTC. It yields the protein CASSYANYGYTF.

This clonotype was counted only a few times. The chain combines TRBV5-1 with TRBJ2-3; D remains unclear. The CDR3 covers 12 residues. Trimming removed 0 bases from V and 5 bases from J, with 4 bases in between. Germline V gene lookup returns CDR1 SGHRS and CDR2 YFSETQ. The CDR3 protein is CASSLDLDTQYF. The CDR3 DNA follows: TGCGCCAGCAGCTTGGATTTAGATACGCAGTATTTT.

V usage is TRBV20-1 and J usage is TRBJ1-3; D uncertain. The CDR3 spans 14 residues. With 3 bases removed from V and 4 bases from J, the gap between germline ends came to 13 bases. CDR1 and CDR2 (germline): DFQATT, SNEGSKA (reference sequence). CDR3 nucleotides: TGCAGTGCTAGCCCGTTGAGGACCGGAAACACCATATATTTT. Residues: CSASPLRTGNTIYF.

This clonotype was detected only a few times. The gene calls are TRBV5-1 and TRBJ1-1, with TRBD1 matching over 8 bases. This CDR3 comprises 16 residues. V trimming: 4 bases; J trimming: 0 bases; junction bases outside the gene matches: 8. Germline values: CDR1 SGHRS, CDR2 YFSETQ. The CDR3 here is CASSRTWGQVNTEAFF. In DNA, the CDR3 is TGCGCCAGCAGCAGGACTTGGGGACAGGTGAACACTGAAGCTTTCTTT.

This clonotype was found many times. V gene TRBV9 combines with J gene TRBJ2-5, with a weak D call TRBD2 (5 bases). The germline V gene encodes CDR1 SGDLS and CDR2 YYNGEE. V lost 3 bases, J lost 4 bases, and 13 bases lay in between. The CDR3 covers 14 residues. The CDR3 sequence: CASSEIGEGETQYF. CDR3 sequence (DNA): TGTGCCAGCAGCGAAATAGGAGAGGGAGAGACCCAGTACTTC.

The chain links TRBV11-3 to TRBJ2-5; D is unclear. V was shortened by 7 bases and J by 5 bases, with 17 bases between the two germline ends. The CDR3 runs to 14 residues. Germline V gives CDR1 SGHNT, CDR2 YENEEA. The CDR3: CASKACLDEETQYF. DNA of the CDR3: TGTGCCAGCAAAGCTTGCCTGGACGAGGAGACCCAGTACTTC.

The chain employs TRBV12-3 or TRBV12-4 and TRBJ2-1; 8 bases align to TRBD1. This CDR3 is built from 14 residues. Trimming removed 6 bases from V and 5 bases from J; junction bases left unmatched: 6. CDR3 nucleotides: TGTGCCAGCAGGCCGGGACAGGCGAACAATGAGCAGTTCTTC. Translation: CASRPGQANNEQFF.

In its sample, this clonotype was seen many times. This chain links TRBV24-1 with TRBJ2-5; D is unclear. In germline, CDR1 is KGHDR, CDR2 SFDVKD. The CDR3 loop spans 16 amino acids. V was shortened by 4 bases and J by 0 bases, with 14 bases between the two germline ends. The chain's CDR3 is CATSDSGPQDQETQYF. Here the CDR3 DNA reads TGTGCCACCAGTGACTCGGGCCCACAAGACCAAGAGACCCAGTACTTC.

The V call is TRBV29-1, the J call TRBJ2-5; tentatively, D is TRBD1 (6 bases). The CDR3 length is 14 residues. Germline V gene sequence: CDR1 SQVTM, CDR2 ANQGSEA. V was trimmed by 6 bases and J by 2 bases, leaving 16 bases between them. CDR3 coding DNA: TGCAGCGTGTTCCCGGGACACTCACAAGAGACCCAGTACTTC. Translated, it gives CSVFPGHSQETQYF.

This clonotype occurred a few times. The J gene is TRBJ1-5, the V gene TRBV20-1; 7 bases fit TRBD1. The trim removed 5 bases at V and 4 bases at J, leaving 14 bases unmatched. The CDR3 has 16 amino acids. The germline gives CDR1 DFQATT, CDR2 SNEGSKA (reference sequence). CDR3 residues: CSASRRGRGYNQPQHF. CDR3 in DNA: TGCAGTGCTTCAAGGCGGGGCAGGGGGTATAATCAGCCCCAGCATTTT.

The gene calls are TRBV18 and TRBJ2-6, with a weak D call TRBD1 (5 bases). Trimming removed 2 bases at V and 0 bases at J, with 8 bases between. CDR3 length: 16 residues. Germline V gene sequence: CDR1 KGHSH, CDR2 LQKENI. The CDR3 nucleotides are TGTGCCAGCTCACCAGACAGCCGCTCTGGGGCCAACGTCCTGACTTTC. This gives the protein CASSPDSRSGANVLTF.

This clonotype has a count of ten or more. The rearrangement links TRBV19 to TRBJ2-1; 7 bases agree with TRBD1. The CDR3 length is 17 residues. Looked up from germline, CDR1 is LNHDA and CDR2 is SQIVND (reference sequence). Trimming took 1 base from V and 5 from J; bases not matched to a gene: 11. The CDR3 protein is CASSIGWGTVVNNEQFF. CDR3 nucleotides: TGTGCCAGTAGTATAGGATGGGGGACAGTCGTTAACAATGAGCAGTTCTTC. Variable domain in full (rest from reference TRBV19 and TRBJ2-1): DGGITQSPKYLFRKEGQNVTLSCEQNLNHDAMYWYRQDPGQGLRLIYYSQIVNDFQKGDIAEGYSVSREKKESFPLTVTSAQKNPTAFYLCASSIGWGTVVNNEQFFGPGTRLTVL.

The sample holds many counts of this clonotype. The chain is built from TRBV6-1 and TRBJ2-3, with D maybe TRBD2 (6 bases). The CDR3 runs to 18 residues. Trimming shortened V by 6 bases and J by 3 bases, and 25 bases separated the two germline ends. Germline-derived CDR1 and CDR2 are MNHNS and SASEGT. This CDR3 reads CASSDVGSGISYTDTQYF. CDR3 nucleotide sequence: TGTGCCAGCAGCGACGTAGGTAGCGGCATCAGTTATACAGATACGCAGTATTTT.

V and J are TRBV5-1 and TRBJ2-7; 8 positions match TRBD1. This CDR3 region has 14 residues. V gave up 0 bases and J gave up 5 bases; unmatched junction bases: 4. The germline gives CDR1 SGHRS, CDR2 YFSETQ. The CDR3, as DNA: TGCGCCAGCAGCTTGGACAGGGGGAGGAACGAGCAGTACTTC. Translation gives CASSLDRGRNEQYF.